This record concerns one T cell receptor beta chain sequence. A junction boundary mismatches the germline segment, possibly from a read error. It was with a sample-barcoded 5' primer and a J-beta primer mix that a second PCR of about 6 to 11 cycles was run. Each sample provided no less than 3 million CDR3-containing paired-end reads. TCRdb independently ran MiXCR on the 5' RACE reads; one entry per CDR3 protein. The top ten clones hold approximately 15% of a sample with 600,000 or so distinct CDR3 sequences, 25% to 30% of them seen once. The source of the sample is a study of blood T cells in healthy people across ages. This CDR3 spans 12 amino acids. Germline assignment: CDR1 SGHAT and CDR2 FQNNGV. PBMCs were isolated at a quantity of at least 6.5 million per sample.

The TCR was taken from a woman older than 75 in good health. J is TRBJ2-3 and V is TRBV11-2; the D is unclear. The specimen sequenced was blood. CDR3 sequence (DNA): TGTGCCAGCAGCTTAGCCGCAGATATGCAGTATTTT. Translation gives CASSLAADMQYF.